Presented here are 28 T cell receptor beta chains from one specimen sequenced in a study of regulatory T cells in long-lasting Graves disease. Both iRepertoire HTBI primers and Arm-PCR of CDR3 regions were used to build the TCR beta libraries. MiXCR was run by TCRdb on the multiplex PCR reads, yielding one entry per CDR3 protein. The data hold around 360,000 distinct CDR3 sequences, with under 20% observed a single time. Time point defined: newly diagnosed GD, antithyroid drugs for less than 3 months. RNA from PBMCs was the source of the TCR library. These records were also assigned to another study, of T cells in Graves' hyperthyroidism and ophthalmopathy.

The source material was peripheral blood mononuclear cells (PBMCs), sampled at new diagnosis, from a patient treated with antithyroid drugs. The receptors shown here come from a woman under 30 with Graves disease.

This clonotype was counted many times. This rearrangement joins TRBV11-2 to TRBJ2-7; the D is unclear. The CDR3 is 16 amino acids. Germline V gene sequence: CDR1 SGHAT, CDR2 FQNNGV. V was clipped by 4 bases and J by 0 bases, with 16 bases between them. The CDR3 sequence is CASSSDRKNPSYEQYF. Here the CDR3 DNA reads TGTGCCAGCAGCTCCGACCGAAAGAATCCCTCCTACGAGCAGTACTTC.

This clonotype was observed a few times. The chain carries TRBV6-1 and TRBJ1-4; D perhaps matches TRBD1 (5 bases). Deletions cut 5 bases from V and 0 bases from J, with 13 bases between. The V gene's germline CDR1 is MNHNS and CDR2 SASEGT. This CDR3 has 16 amino acids. The DNA for the CDR3 is TGTGCCAGCAGTCGAGGGGTTCGGGCAACTAATGAAAAACTGTTTTTT. Protein product: CASSRGVRATNEKLFF.

This clonotype was seen ten or more times. J is TRBJ1-2 and V is TRBV30, with 7 bases matching TRBD1. After removal of 3 bases from V and 6 bases from J, the junction contained 19 bases not matched to a gene. The CDR3 consists of 17 residues. CDR1 GTSNPN and CDR2 SVGIG come from the germline V gene (reference sequence). DNA for the CDR3: TGTGCCTGGAGCCACCCAGGGGGAGGGTCCCCTCGAGATGGCTACACCTTC. This translates into CAWSHPGGGSPRDGYTF.

This clonotype has a handful of counts. The chain joins TRBV7-9 to TRBJ2-2; D is possibly TRBD1 or TRBD2 (5 bases each). Germline V gives CDR1 SEHNR, CDR2 FQNEAQ (reference sequence). Trimming removed 7 bases at V and 5 bases at J, with 17 bases between. This CDR3 has 15 residues. The DNA of the CDR3 is TGTGCCAGCACCAGCTTGTCTGGGGGAACCGGGGAGCTGTTTTTT. This codes for CASTSLSGGTGELFF.

The sample holds many counts of this clonotype. Germline and junction disagree at one end, which may indicate a read error. The chain recombines TRBV5-1 with TRBJ1-2, with unresolved D. The germline gives CDR1 SGHRS, CDR2 YFSETQ. The CDR3 contains 14 residues. Here the CDR3 DNA reads TGTGCCAGCAGCTTGGATCAGGAATACTATGGCTACACCTTC. Translating it yields CASSLDQEYYGYTF.

This chain joins TRBV28 and TRBJ2-7, with D possibly matching TRBD1 (6 bases). With 2 bases removed from V and 0 bases from J, the gap between germline ends came to 14 bases. Germline CDR1 reads MDHEN; CDR2 reads SYDVKM. The CDR3 has 16 residues. Here the CDR3 DNA reads TGTGCCAGCAGTTTAATGGGGGACACGACCTCCTACGAGCAGTACTTC. Translated: CASSLMGDTTSYEQYF.

This clonotype was recorded at least ten times. V usage is TRBV30 and J usage is TRBJ2-7; D gene unclear. Germline-derived CDR1 and CDR2 are GTSNPN and SVGIG (reference sequence). V was cut by 5 bases and J by 3 bases, with 17 bases left in between. The CDR3 runs to 14 residues. The DNA for the CDR3 is TGTGCCTGGGGACGGAACACGAAGGGCTACGAGCAGTACTTC. It codes for CAWGRNTKGYEQYF.

Note on this clonotype: A junction end diverges from the germline sequence, so it may reflect a read error. The CDR3, as DNA: TGTGCCAGTATGGGGTGGGCAGGCCAGATGAACACTCAAGCTTTCTTT. Its protein is CASMGWAGQMNTQAFF. The rearrangement links TRBV19 to TRBJ1-1, with unresolved D. There are 16 residues in the CDR3. In germline, CDR1 is LNHDA, CDR2 SQIVND (reference sequence).

This clonotype came up many times. The V call is TRBV7-3, the J call TRBJ1-1, with D unresolved. CDR1 is SGHTA, CDR2 FQGTGA, per germline. CDR3 size: 13 residues. Between the trimmed V and J ends, which lost 2 bases and 8 bases, there was a span of 12 bases. In DNA, the CDR3 is TGTGCCAGCAGCTTATCCACAGATCACGAAGCTTTCTTT. This sequence encodes CASSLSTDHEAFF. The entire variable domain, with the rest obtained from reference TRBV7-3 and TRBJ1-1, is as follows: GAGVSQTPSNKVTEKGKYVELRCDPISGHTALYWYRQSLGQGPEFLIYFQGTGAADDSGLPNDRFFAVRPEGSVSTLKIQRTERGDSAVYLCASSLSTDHEAFFGQGTRLTVV.

In this sample, this clonotype turned up many times. The chain employs TRBV5-5 and TRBJ1-5; 7 positions agree with TRBD1. Trimming at V came to 4 bases and at J to 0 bases, leaving 4 bases not matched to a gene. The length of the CDR3 is 15 residues. CDR1 is SGHKS, CDR2 YYEKEE, per germline (reference sequence). This CDR3 reads CASSAGQSSNQPQHF. Here the CDR3 DNA reads TGTGCCAGCAGCGCGGGACAGAGTAGCAATCAGCCCCAGCATTTT.

The chain uses TRBV20-1 and TRBJ1-6; TRBD1 matches 8 bases. CDR3 length equals 12 residues. Germline V gene data show CDR1 as DFQATT and CDR2 as SNEGSKA (reference sequence). The V segment lost 7 bases and the J segment 10 bases; nucleotides outside the gene matches: 6. In DNA, the CDR3 is TGCAGTGGCAGACAGGGGAAATCACCCCTCCACTTT. It encodes CSGRQGKSPLHF.

In this sample, this clonotype turned up a few times. The V and J genes are TRBV10-3 and TRBJ1-4, with a tentative D call TRBD1 (6 bases). CDR3 length: 17 residues. Germline CDR1 is ENHRY and CDR2 is SYGVKD. V lost 4 bases and J 4 bases, leaving 19 bases between the germline ends. The CDR3 nucleotides read TGTGCCATCAGTGCAACTGGGGGGCCGTTTAATAATGAAAAACTGTTTTTT. This encodes CAISATGGPFNNEKLFF.

This clonotype was recorded many times. This chain links TRBV13 with TRBJ2-7, with a weak D call TRBD2 (5 bases). The germline V and J ends were trimmed by 2 bases and 7 bases, with 21 bases remaining between them. This CDR3 is built from 16 residues. Germline CDR1 reads PRHDT; CDR2 reads FYEKMQ (reference sequence). Here the CDR3 DNA reads TGTGCCAGCAGCTTAAGCCTTGGAGAGGGCCGCGGTGAGCAGTACTTC. As protein: CASSLSLGEGRGEQYF.

This clonotype was recorded many times. J is TRBJ2-5 and V is TRBV3-1, with D perhaps TRBD2 (6 bases). The CDR3 extends over 15 amino acids. Germline V gene sequence: CDR1 LGHDT, CDR2 YNNKEL (reference sequence). The germline V and J ends were trimmed by 6 bases and 7 bases, with 21 bases remaining between them. The CDR3 region has the DNA TGTGCCAGCAGACCGGACGCCGAGAGGGGAGGGACCCAGTACTTC. Amino acids: CASRPDAERGGTQYF.

This clonotype appeared a few times. The chain uses TRBV11-2 and TRBJ1-2; D is unresolved. V was trimmed by 8 bases and J by 8 bases, leaving 18 bases between them. The CDR3 covers 13 residues. Germline assignment: CDR1 SGHAT and CDR2 FQNNGV. The CDR3 reads CASGIGNLQGYTF. CDR3 nucleotide sequence: TGTGCCAGCGGGATAGGGAACCTTCAGGGCTACACCTTC.

This clonotype occurred many times. The chain combines TRBV12-3 or TRBV12-4 with TRBJ2-7, with 10 bases identical to TRBD1. With 6 bases clipped from V and 2 bases from J, the junction kept 4 bases outside the gene matches. The CDR3 loop spans 14 amino acids. The DNA of the CDR3 is TGTGCCAGCAGGCGGGACAGGGGAACCTACGAGCAGTACTTC. Protein product: CASRRDRGTYEQYF.

This clonotype has ten or more counts. The chain employs TRBV28 and TRBJ1-1; the D gene is possibly TRBD1 (5 bases). V was shortened by 7 bases and J by 5 bases, with 14 bases between the two germline ends. CDR3 length: 13 amino acids. Germline V gene lookup returns CDR1 MDHEN and CDR2 SYDVKM. The CDR3 sequence: CASIPPEGTEAFF. DNA of the CDR3: TGTGCCAGCATCCCACCCGAGGGGACTGAAGCTTTCTTT.

This clonotype was detected ten times or more. The chain uses TRBV28 and TRBJ1-1, with 8 nucleotides matching TRBD1. The CDR3 runs to 14 residues. The V gene end was trimmed by 8 bases and the J gene end by 3 bases; junction bases not matched to a gene: 8. Germline assignment: CDR1 MDHEN and CDR2 SYDVKM. Written as DNA, the CDR3 is TGTGCCAGCGGTACAGGGGGAGGGGACACTGAAGCTTTCTTT. It is translated as CASGTGGGDTEAFF.

The V gene is TRBV6-2 or TRBV6-3, the J gene TRBJ2-3, with 8 nucleotides matching TRBD2. V gave up 7 bases and J gave up 6 bases; unmatched junction bases: 12. Germline loops: CDR1 MNHEY, CDR2 SVGEGT. The CDR3 totals 15 residues. CDR3: CASTIGAGGSDTQYF. The CDR3 region has the DNA TGTGCCAGCACCATCGGGGCGGGGGGTTCTGATACGCAGTATTTT.

This clonotype was counted between two and nine times. The chain combines TRBV25-1 with TRBJ2-7, with 7 bases that match TRBD1. Germline V gene sequence: CDR1 MGHDK, CDR2 SYGVNS. This CDR3 spans 11 amino acids. Germline trimming cut 8 bases from V and 6 bases from J; bases unmatched to any gene: 4. The CDR3 loop reads CASRYRGEQYF. In nucleotides, the CDR3 is TGTGCCAGCCGGTACAGGGGCGAGCAGTACTTC.

This clonotype was counted at least ten times. This chain connects TRBV5-5 to TRBJ1-1; unclear D gene. V dropped 2 bases and J dropped 2 bases, with 13 bases sitting between them. CDR3 size: 15 residues. The V gene's germline CDR1 is SGHKS and CDR2 YYEKEE (reference sequence). In nucleotides, the CDR3 is TGTGCCAGCAGCTTAGGTGATGGCTTAAACACTGAAGCTTTCTTT. Residues: CASSLGDGLNTEAFF.

This clonotype occurred a few times. V usage is TRBV20-1 and J usage is TRBJ2-1; 12 bases fit TRBD2. Germline V CDR1 and CDR2: DFQATT, SNEGSKA (reference sequence). The ends lost 6 bases at V and 7 bases at J; junction bases unmatched: 7. This CDR3 is built from 14 residues. In DNA form, the CDR3 reads TGCAGTGCCGCGACTAGCGGGAGTTTTAATGAGCAGTTCTTC. This translates into CSAATSGSFNEQFF.

This clonotype has only a few counts. The chain carries TRBV3-1 and TRBJ2-5; possible D gene TRBD2, 6 bases. The CDR3 runs 16 residues. The germline gives CDR1 LGHDT, CDR2 YNNKEL (reference sequence). Between the trimmed V and J ends, which lost 1 base and 0 bases, there was a span of 12 bases. The CDR3 spells CASSQVPGTYQETQYF. Here the CDR3 DNA reads TGTGCCAGCAGCCAAGTTCCTGGGACTTACCAAGAGACCCAGTACTTC.

This clonotype was counted ten times or more. This chain uses TRBV12-3 or TRBV12-4 with TRBJ1-1; D gene uncertain. The CDR3 runs 18 residues. V gave up 3 bases and J gave up 1 base, with 21 bases separating them. For the CDR3, the DNA is TGTGCCAGCAGTTTGAAAGGGTTCGAGGTTCGAGCGAACACTGAAGCTTTCTTT. It translates to CASSLKGFEVRANTEAFF.

This clonotype showed up many times. Here the CDR3 reads CASSPVEIPNKEQYF. The CDR3 bases are TGTGCCAGCTCACCCGTAGAGATCCCTAACAAAGAGCAGTACTTC. This chain connects TRBV18 to TRBJ2-7; unclear D gene. Germline-derived CDR1 and CDR2 are KGHSH and LQKENI. CDR3 length: 15 amino acids. Trimming stripped 3 bases from V and 7 bases from J, with 19 bases between.

The V call is TRBV20-1, the J call TRBJ2-6; 10 bases agree with TRBD1. This CDR3 region has 18 residues. The ends lost 1 base at V and 2 bases at J; junction bases unmatched: 8. Germline V lookup: CDR1 DFQATT, CDR2 SNEGSKA (reference sequence). DNA for the CDR3: TGCAGTGCTAGAGGGCCGGGACAGGGGAAGACTGGGGCCAACGTCCTGACTTTC. It translates to CSARGPGQGKTGANVLTF.

This clonotype was counted at least ten times. The rearrangement links TRBV6-5 to TRBJ2-7; D is uncertain. There are 14 residues in the CDR3. Germline CDR1 and CDR2: MNHEY and SVGAGI. Trimming took 0 bases from V and 0 from J, leaving 6 bases between them. The chain's CDR3 is CASSYSGRSYEQYF. CDR3 bases: TGTGCCAGCAGTTACTCGGGCCGCTCCTACGAGCAGTACTTC.

This clonotype was seen many times. The J gene is TRBJ2-7, the V gene TRBV9; 8 bases agree with TRBD2. The length of the CDR3 is 15 residues. The V gene end was trimmed by 0 bases and the J gene end by 0 bases; junction bases not matched to a gene: 2. In germline, CDR1 is SGDLS, CDR2 YYNGEE. The DNA of the CDR3 is TGTGCCAGCAGCGTAGCGGGAGGGAGCTCCTACGAGCAGTACTTC. This sequence encodes CASSVAGGSSYEQYF.